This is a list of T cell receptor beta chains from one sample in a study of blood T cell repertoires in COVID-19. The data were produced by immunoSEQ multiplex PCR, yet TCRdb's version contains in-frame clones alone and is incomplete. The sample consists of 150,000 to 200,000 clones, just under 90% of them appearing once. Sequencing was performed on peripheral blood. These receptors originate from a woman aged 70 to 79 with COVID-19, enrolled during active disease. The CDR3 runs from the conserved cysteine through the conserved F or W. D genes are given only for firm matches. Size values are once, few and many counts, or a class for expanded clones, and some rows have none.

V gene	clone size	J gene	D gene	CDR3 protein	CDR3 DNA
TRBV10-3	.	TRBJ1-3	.	CAISDGASGNTIYF	TGTGCCATCAGTGATGGGGCCTCTGGAAACACCATATATTTT
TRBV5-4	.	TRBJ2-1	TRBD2	CASSLETGRDEQFF	TGTGCCAGCAGCTTGGAGACGGGGAGGGATGAGCAGTTCTTC
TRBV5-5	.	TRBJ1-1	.	CASSAGPEDTEAFF	TGTGCCAGCAGCGCGGGACCTGAGGACACTGAAGCTTTCTTT
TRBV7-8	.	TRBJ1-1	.	CASSATDNTEAFF	TGTGCCAGCAGCGCGACAGATAACACTGAAGCTTTCTTT
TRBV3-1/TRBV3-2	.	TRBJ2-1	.	CASSQEGLRAYNEQFF	TGTGCCAGCAGCCAAGAGGGACTCCGGGCGTACAATGAGCAGTTCTTC
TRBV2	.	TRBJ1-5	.	CATGVDGQPQHF	TGTGCCACGGGAGTGGATGGTCAGCCCCAGCATTTT
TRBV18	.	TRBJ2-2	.	CASSPFTVTGELFF	TGTGCCAGCTCACCCTTTACAGTAACCGGGGAGCTGTTTTTT
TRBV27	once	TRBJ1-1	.	CASSLNPSWQGIHTEAFF	TGTGCCAGCAGTTTAAATCCTAGTTGGCAGGGAATACACACTGAAGCTTTCTTT
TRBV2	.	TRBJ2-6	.	CASSLRSSGANVLTF	TGTGCCAGCAGCCTACGTAGCTCTGGGGCCAACGTCCTGACTTTC
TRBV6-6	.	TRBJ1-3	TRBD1	CASSRQGLKVGNTIYF	TGTGCCAGCAGTCGACAGGGGCTAAAAGTTGGAAACACCATATATTTT
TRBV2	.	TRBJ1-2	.	CASSAGELGYGYTF	TGTGCCAGCAGTGCGGGGGAGCTAGGCTATGGCTACACCTTC
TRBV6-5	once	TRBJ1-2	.	CASSPMTANYGYTF	TGTGCCAGCAGTCCGATGACAGCTAACTATGGCTACACCTTC
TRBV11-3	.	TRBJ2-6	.	CASSPGEAGANVLTF	TGTGCCAGCAGCCCGGGGGAGGCAGGGGCCAACGTCCTGACTTTC
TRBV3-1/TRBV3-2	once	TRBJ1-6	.	CASSQARSSYNSPLHF	TGTGCCAGCAGCCAAGCAAGGAGCTCCTATAATTCACCCCTCCACTTT
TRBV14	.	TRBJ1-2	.	CASSHSAGGINYGYTF	TGTGCCAGCAGCCACTCGGCGGGAGGAATAAACTATGGCTACACCTTC
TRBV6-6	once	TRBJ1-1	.	CASSSRGGWTEAFF	TGTGCCAGCAGTTCCCGGGGGGGCTGGACTGAAGCTTTCTTT
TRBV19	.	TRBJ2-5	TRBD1	CASSTTGDQETQYF	TGTGCCAGTAGTACTACAGGGGACCAAGAGACCCAGTACTTC
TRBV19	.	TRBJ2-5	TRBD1	CASSSGGGSQETQYF	TGTGCCAGTAGTTCAGGGGGCGGATCACAAGAGACCCAGTACTTC
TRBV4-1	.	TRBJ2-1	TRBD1	CASSQGTGDTYNEQFF	TGCGCCAGCAGCCAAGGTACAGGGGACACCTACAATGAGCAGTTCTTC
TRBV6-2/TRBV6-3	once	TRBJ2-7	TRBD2	CASSSLAGGSSYEQYF	TGTGCCAGCAGTTCCCTAGCGGGGGGGAGCTCCTACGAGCAGTACTTC
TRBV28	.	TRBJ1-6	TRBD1	CASSFRDRALHF	TGTGCCAGCAGTTTCCGGGACAGGGCCCTCCACTTT
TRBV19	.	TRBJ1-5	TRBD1	CASSIGAGTGELVQPQHF	TGTGCCAGTAGTATAGGGGCCGGGACAGGGGAATTAGTGCAGCCCCAGCATTTT
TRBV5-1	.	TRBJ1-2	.	CASSLQGLNYGYTF	TGCGCCAGCAGCTTGCAAGGACTAAACTATGGCTACACCTTC
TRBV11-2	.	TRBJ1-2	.	CASSPIPYRVEGYTF	TGTGCCAGCAGCCCAATACCTTACAGGGTAGAGGGCTACACCTTC
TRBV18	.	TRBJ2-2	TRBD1	CASSPRQGASTGELFF	TGTGCCAGCTCACCTCGACAGGGGGCTAGCACCGGGGAGCTGTTTTTT
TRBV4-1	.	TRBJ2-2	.	CASSHISGEGTGELFF	TGCGCCAGCAGCCATATATCAGGGGAGGGCACCGGGGAGCTGTTTTTT
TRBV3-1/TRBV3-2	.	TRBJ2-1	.	CASSQDGRGNEQFF	TGTGCCAGCAGCCAAGACGGGCGGGGTAATGAGCAGTTCTTC
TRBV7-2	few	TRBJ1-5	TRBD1	CASSLRMGQGAHQPQHF	TGTGCCAGCAGCTTAAGAATGGGACAGGGGGCTCATCAGCCCCAGCATTTT
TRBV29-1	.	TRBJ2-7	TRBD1	CSVVGTVYEQYF	TGCAGCGTCGTCGGGACAGTCTACGAGCAGTACTTC
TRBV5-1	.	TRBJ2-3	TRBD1	CASSQGQGTDTQYF	TGCGCCAGCAGCCAGGGACAGGGAACAGATACGCAGTATTTT
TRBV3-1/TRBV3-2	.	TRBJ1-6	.	CASSNTASYNSPLHF	TGTGCCAGCAGTAACACAGCCTCCTATAATTCACCCCTCCACTTT